A single T cell receptor beta chain is shown here with its context. As originally analysed: It was from reference gene primer amplification that nucleated cell counts were estimated. The table came from immunoSEQ multiplex PCR; TCRdb's copy has only in-frame clones and leaves some out. V and J calls and clone size are copied from that table; D and trimming were computed from the DNA. The sample holds about 190,000 clones, 75% to 90% seen once. These data come from a study of blood T cell repertoires in COVID-19. Study overall: T cells, B-cell-depleted T cells, or PBMCs supplied cDNA or gDNA.

Sequenced sample: peripheral blood. This receptor was taken from a man aged 40-49 years with acute or convalescent COVID-19.

CDR3 in amino acids: CATSRDLGTAEPTNEKLFF. Written as DNA, the CDR3 is TGTGCCACCAGCAGAGACCTCGGGACAGCAGAACCAACTAATGAAAAACTGTTTTTT. The V gene is TRBV15, the J gene TRBJ1-4; 7 bases agree with TRBD1. V shed 0 bases, J shed 0 bases, and the junction held 10 bases outside the gene matches. Germline CDR1 and CDR2: LNHNV and YYDKDF (reference sequence). The CDR3 is 19 amino acids.